This TCR beta chain was profiled in a study of T cells expressing NK-cell markers (dated by TCRdb to about 2020). Describing the broader study: Three sorted T-cell subsets (CD3+CD56+NKG2C+, CD3+CD56+NKG2C- and CD3+CD56-NKG2C+) from fewer than 10 donors had their TCR beta-chain repertoires profiled. Seven of the eight sequenced donors were HCMV-seropositive and one was HCMV-seronegative. All eight donors whose samples were sequenced were randomly selected healthy volunteers, three of them men and five women. Libraries were sequenced as 2 x 150 bp reads on Illumina HiSeq 2000/2500, MiSeq or NextSeq.

A commercial ELISA kit detecting HCMV-specific IgG in serum was used to determine HCMV serostatus. Ficoll density gradient centrifugation was used to isolate peripheral blood mononuclear cells from blood. The listed sequencing device is Illumina HiSeq 2000. TCR beta cDNA libraries were made by 5'RACE template switching that added a universal primer site and unique molecular identifiers. Priming for cDNA synthesis came from the TCR beta constant segment, and two successive PCR amplification steps followed. Per the original workflow: MIGEC was used to demultiplex reads and group reads by UMI, and MiTCR was used to assemble and quantify clonotypes. Only TCR cDNA sequences supported by at least two reads were kept to exclude erroneous sequences. The tcR package was used for downstream repertoire analysis, with clonotypes matched between fractions based on CDR3 nucleotide sequence plus V segment. VDJmatch was used to annotate antigen specificity against VDJdb, with one amino acid substitution in CDR3 allowed. TCRdb reprocessed the reads, reporting each CDR3 protein sequence once and no DNA. The authors' filters were not applied to this entry. In this sample's table one finds about 260,000 distinct CDR3 sequences. The ten largest clonotypes hold around 4% of the sample.

What the work shows at the level of the full study, not this receptor alone: In five to seven donors, the dominant CD3+CD56+NKG2C+ clonotypes were found to rank among the top 10 CD8+ clonotypes and to make up about 1.0-7.0% of CD8+ T cells. Those dominant clonotypes were again the most abundant among CD3+CD56-NKG2C+ cells in a handful of donors, at about 25-60.1%. It remained unclear whether the expanded NKG2C-expressing T cell clones were specific for HCMV antigens.

Concerning this clonotype itself: This clone's antigen is unknown.

The CDR3, cysteine through phenylalanine, is 16 amino acids long. A DNA sequence was not provided. This TCR derives from a woman between 18 and 69 years old in good health. Material: blood T cells: a sorted CD56 or NKG2C T cell subset, CD4+ or CD8+ T cells, or bulk PBMC T cells (not recorded which). The sequence joins TRBV12-3 or TRBV12-4 to TRBJ1-6; TCRdb names TRBD1, which stays unverified in the absence of DNA. This receptor carries the CDR3 CASSPQGESSQSPLHF.